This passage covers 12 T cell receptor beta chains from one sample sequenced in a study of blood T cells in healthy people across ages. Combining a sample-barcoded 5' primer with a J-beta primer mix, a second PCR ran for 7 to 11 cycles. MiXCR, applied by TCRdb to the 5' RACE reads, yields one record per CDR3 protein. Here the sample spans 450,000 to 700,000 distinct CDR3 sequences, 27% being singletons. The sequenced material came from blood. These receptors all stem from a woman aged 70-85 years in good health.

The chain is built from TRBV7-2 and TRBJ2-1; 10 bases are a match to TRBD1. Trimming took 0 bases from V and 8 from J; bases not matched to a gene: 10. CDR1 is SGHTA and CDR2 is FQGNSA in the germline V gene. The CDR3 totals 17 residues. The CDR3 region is CASSLARGQGRVDEQFF. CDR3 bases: TGTGCCAGCAGCTTAGCGCGGGGACAGGGGAGGGTCGATGAGCAGTTCTTC.

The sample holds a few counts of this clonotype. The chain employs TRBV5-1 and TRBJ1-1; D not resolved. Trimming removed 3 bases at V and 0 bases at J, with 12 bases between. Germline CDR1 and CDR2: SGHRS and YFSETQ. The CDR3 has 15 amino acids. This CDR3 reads CASSSVGILNTEAFF. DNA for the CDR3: TGCGCCAGCAGCTCGGTGGGTATTTTGAACACTGAAGCTTTCTTT.

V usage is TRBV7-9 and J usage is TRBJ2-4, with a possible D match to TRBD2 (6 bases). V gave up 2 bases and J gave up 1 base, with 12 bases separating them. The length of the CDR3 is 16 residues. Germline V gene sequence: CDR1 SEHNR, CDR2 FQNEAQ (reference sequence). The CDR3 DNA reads TGTGCCAGCAGCTTATGGTCAGGGAGGGCCAAAAACATTCAGTACTTC. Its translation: CASSLWSGRAKNIQYF.

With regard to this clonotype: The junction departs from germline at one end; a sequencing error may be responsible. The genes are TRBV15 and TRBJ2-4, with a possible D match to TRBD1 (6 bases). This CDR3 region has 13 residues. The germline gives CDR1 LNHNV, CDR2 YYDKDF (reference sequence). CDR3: CAISTGQQITQYF. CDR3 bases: TGTGCCATCAGCACTGGACAGCAGATCACTCAGTACTTC. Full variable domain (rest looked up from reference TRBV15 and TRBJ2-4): DAMVIQNPRYQVTQFGKPVTLSCSQTLNHNVMYWYQQKSSQAPKLLFHYYDKDFNNEADTPDNFQSRRPNTSFCFLDIRSPGLGDTAMYLCAISTGQQITQYFGAGTRLSVL.

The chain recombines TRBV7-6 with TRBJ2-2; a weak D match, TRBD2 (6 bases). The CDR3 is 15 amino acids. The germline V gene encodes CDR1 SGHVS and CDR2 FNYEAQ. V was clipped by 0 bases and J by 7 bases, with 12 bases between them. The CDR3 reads CASSLALAGIGELFF. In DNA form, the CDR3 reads TGTGCCAGCAGCTTAGCGCTGGCGGGGATCGGGGAGCTGTTTTTT.

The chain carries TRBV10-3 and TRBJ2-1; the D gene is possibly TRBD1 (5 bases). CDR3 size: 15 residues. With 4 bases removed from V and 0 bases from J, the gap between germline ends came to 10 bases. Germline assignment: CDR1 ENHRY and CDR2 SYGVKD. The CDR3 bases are TGTGCCATCAGTGCCCCGCAGGGCTCCTACAATGAGCAGTTCTTC. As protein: CAISAPQGSYNEQFF.

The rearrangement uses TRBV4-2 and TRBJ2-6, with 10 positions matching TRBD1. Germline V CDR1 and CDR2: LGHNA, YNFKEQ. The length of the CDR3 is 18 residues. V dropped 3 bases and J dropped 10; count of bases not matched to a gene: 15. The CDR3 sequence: CASSQATGTGAYINVLTF. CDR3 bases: TGTGCCAGCAGCCAGGCTACCGGGACAGGGGCCTACATAAACGTCCTGACTTTC.

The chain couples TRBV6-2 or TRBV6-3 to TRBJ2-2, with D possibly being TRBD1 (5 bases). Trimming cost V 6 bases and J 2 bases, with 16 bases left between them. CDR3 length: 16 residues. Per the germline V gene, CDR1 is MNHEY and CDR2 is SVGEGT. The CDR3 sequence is CASSPAGLPNTGELFF. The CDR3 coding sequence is TGTGCCAGCAGCCCCGCAGGGCTCCCAAACACCGGGGAGCTGTTTTTT.

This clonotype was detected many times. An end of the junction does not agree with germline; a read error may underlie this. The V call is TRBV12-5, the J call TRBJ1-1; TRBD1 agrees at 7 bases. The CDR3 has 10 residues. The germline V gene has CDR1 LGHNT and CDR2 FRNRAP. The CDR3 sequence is CASGPGTDSF. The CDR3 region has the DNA TGTGCTAGTGGCCCAGGGACAGATAGCTTT.

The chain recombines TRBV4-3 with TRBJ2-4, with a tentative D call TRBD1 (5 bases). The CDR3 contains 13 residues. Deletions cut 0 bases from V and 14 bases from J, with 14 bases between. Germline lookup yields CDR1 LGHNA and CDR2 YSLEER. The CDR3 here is CASSQDYDRLKYF. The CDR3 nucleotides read TGCGCCAGCAGCCAAGATTACGACAGACTCAAGTACTTC.

CDR3 protein: CASSSGTGSGANVLTF. CDR3 nucleotides: TGTGCCAGCAGCTCCGGGACAGGCTCTGGGGCCAACGTCCTGACTTTC. The genes are TRBV11-1 and TRBJ2-6; 8 bases align to TRBD1. There are 16 residues in the CDR3. Trimming cost V 4 bases and J 0 bases; bases outside gene matches: 2. The germline CDR1 and CDR2 sequences are SGHAT and FQDESV (reference sequence).

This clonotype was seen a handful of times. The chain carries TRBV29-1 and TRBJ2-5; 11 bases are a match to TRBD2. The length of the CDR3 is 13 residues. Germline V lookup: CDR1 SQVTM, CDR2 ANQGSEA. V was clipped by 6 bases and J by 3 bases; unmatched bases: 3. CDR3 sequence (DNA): TGCAGCGTAACTAGCGGGGGAAAAGAGACCCAGTACTTC. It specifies CSVTSGGKETQYF.